Listed here are 10 T cell receptor beta chains from one sample, sequenced in a study of regulatory T cells in long-lasting Graves disease. Documented time point: persistent/refractory GD, antithyroid drugs over 5 years with positive TRAb. RNA from PBMCs was the source of the TCR library. CDR3-region Arm-PCR and iRepertoire HTBI primers produced the TCR beta libraries. TCRdb called the multiplex PCR reads again in MiXCR, with one record for every CDR3 protein. The table lists 700,000 or so distinct CDR3 sequences, about 30% of them singletons. The sample consisted of peripheral blood mononuclear cells (PBMCs), taken when the disease was refractory, from a patient treated with antithyroid drugs. These receptors were obtained from a female donor with Graves disease.

This clonotype was detected only a few times. The chain uses TRBV3-1 and TRBJ1-2; D unclear. Germline CDR1 and CDR2: LGHDT and YNNKEL (reference sequence). The CDR3 is 12 amino acids. Trimming took off 1 base at V and 8 bases at J, with 8 bases between the two ends. The CDR3 DNA reads TGTGCCAGCAGCCAAGCTCAAGGAGGCTACACCTTC. Its translation: CASSQAQGGYTF.

This clonotype has only a few counts. V is TRBV6-4 and J is TRBJ2-7; perhaps TRBD2 as D (6 bases). The germline V gene encodes CDR1 MRHNA and CDR2 SNTAGT. V gave up 6 bases and J gave up 4 bases, with 13 bases separating them. The CDR3 extends over 13 amino acids. This CDR3 is CASRGSSEYEQYF. The CDR3 region has the DNA TGTGCCAGCAGGGGATCTAGCGAGTACGAGCAGTACTTC.

This clonotype turned up a few times. The chain has TRBV3-1 and TRBJ1-4, with D maybe TRBD1 (5 bases). The CDR3 sequence is 16 residues long. Trimming took 8 bases from V and 0 from J, leaving 16 bases between them. CDR1 and CDR2 (germline): LGHDT, YNNKEL (reference sequence). The CDR3 bases are TGTGCCAGCGCCAACCTAACCAGGGCAACTAATGAAAAACTGTTTTTT. Amino acids: CASANLTRATNEKLFF.

This clonotype has more than one count but fewer than ten. The CDR3 bases are TGTGCTAGTGGTTCAACCGGGTCCGCCGGGCGGGAGGGCCCTCGGGAGACCCAGTACTTC. Residues: CASGSTGSAGREGPRETQYF. This chain connects TRBV12-5 to TRBJ2-5; 9 bases are a match to TRBD2. CDR3 size: 20 residues. Losses at the gene ends were 4 bases for V and 5 bases for J; bases not matched to a gene: 23. Germline CDR1 LGHNT, CDR2 FRNRAP. Full variable domain (rest looked up from reference TRBV12-5 and TRBJ2-5): DARVTQTPRHKVTEMGQEVTMRCQPILGHNTVFWYRQTMMQGLELLAYFRNRAPLDDSGMPKDRFSAEMPDATLATLKIQPSEPRDSAVYFCASGSTGSAGREGPRETQYFGPGTRLLVL.

This clonotype was seen ten or more times. The chain recombines TRBV24-1 with TRBJ1-2; D gene uncertain. This CDR3 is 12 amino acids long. CDR1 and CDR2 from the germline V gene are KGHDR and SFDVKD. V lost 7 bases and J 7 bases, leaving 12 bases between the germline ends. The chain's CDR3 is CATSFPEGGYTF. The CDR3 DNA is TGTGCCACCAGCTTCCCCGAAGGTGGCTACACCTTC.

The genes are TRBV28 and TRBJ2-3; TRBD2 matches 12 bases. Germline V gene sequence: CDR1 MDHEN, CDR2 SYDVKM. CDR3 length equals 18 residues. The trim removed 6 bases at V and 4 bases at J, leaving 14 bases unmatched. The CDR3 DNA sequence: TGTGCCAGCAGCCCCCTACTAGCGGGAGGCAGTGTGGCAGATACGCAGTATTTT. Translated, it gives CASSPLLAGGSVADTQYF.

This clonotype turned up a few times. The J gene is TRBJ1-5, the V gene TRBV6-5, with D unclear. Between the trimmed V and J ends, which lost 2 bases and 8 bases, there was a span of 13 bases. Germline V gene sequence: CDR1 MNHEY, CDR2 SVGAGI. The CDR3 consists of 14 residues. Written as DNA, the CDR3 is TGTGCCAGCAGTTACACGGGGATCATGGAGCCCCAGCATTTT. It translates to CASSYTGIMEPQHF.

The chain uses TRBV16 and TRBJ1-5; 7 nucleotides line up with TRBD1. V was clipped by 0 bases and J by 0 bases; unmatched bases: 2. Germline CDR1 is KGHSY and CDR2 is FQNENV. The CDR3 contains 16 residues. Written as DNA, the CDR3 is TGTGCCAGCAGCCAATCAGGGACAGTTAGCAATCAGCCCCAGCATTTT. It encodes CASSQSGTVSNQPQHF.

This chain links TRBV6-1 with TRBJ1-2, with D uncertain. V shed 5 bases and J shed 1 base, with 11 bases lying between them. Germline V lookup: CDR1 MNHNS, CDR2 SASEGT. The CDR3 is 14 residues long. This CDR3 reads CASSTGRFNYGYTF. The CDR3 coding sequence is TGTGCCAGCAGTACCGGACGGTTTAACTATGGCTACACCTTC.

This clonotype was recorded at least ten times. This chain uses TRBV28 with TRBJ1-4; no reliable D call. The ends were cut back, 5 bases at V and 4 bases at J, with 11 bases in the middle. This CDR3 region has 14 residues. Germline CDR1 and CDR2: MDHEN and SYDVKM. CDR3 region: CASSPGPGNEKLFF. The DNA of the CDR3 is TGTGCCAGCAGTCCCGGGCCGGGTAATGAAAAACTGTTTTTT.